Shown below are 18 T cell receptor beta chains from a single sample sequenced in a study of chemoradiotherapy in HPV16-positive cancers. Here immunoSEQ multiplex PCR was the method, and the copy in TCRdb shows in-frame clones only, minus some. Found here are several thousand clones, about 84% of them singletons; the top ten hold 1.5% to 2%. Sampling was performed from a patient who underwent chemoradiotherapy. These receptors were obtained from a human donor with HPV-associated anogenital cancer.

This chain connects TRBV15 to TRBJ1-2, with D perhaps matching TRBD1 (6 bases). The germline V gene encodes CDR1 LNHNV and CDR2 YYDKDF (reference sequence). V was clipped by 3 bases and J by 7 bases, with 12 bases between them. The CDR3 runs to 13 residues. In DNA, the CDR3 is TGTGCCACCAGCAGGGAGAACAGGGCTGGCTACACCTTC. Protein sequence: CATSRENRAGYTF.

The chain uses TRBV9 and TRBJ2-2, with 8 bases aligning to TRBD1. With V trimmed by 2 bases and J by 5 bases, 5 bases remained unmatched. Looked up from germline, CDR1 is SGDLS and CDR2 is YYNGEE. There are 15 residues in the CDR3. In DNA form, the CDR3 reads TGTGCCAGCAGCGTGACAGGGGATTATACCGGGGAGCTGTTTTTT. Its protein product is CASSVTGDYTGELFF.

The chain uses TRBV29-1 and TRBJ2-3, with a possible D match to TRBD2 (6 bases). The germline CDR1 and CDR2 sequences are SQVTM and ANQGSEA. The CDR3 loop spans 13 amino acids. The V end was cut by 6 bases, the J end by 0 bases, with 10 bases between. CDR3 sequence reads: CSVHGTSTDTQYF. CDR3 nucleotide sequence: TGCAGCGTGCACGGGACTAGCACAGATACGCAGTATTTT.

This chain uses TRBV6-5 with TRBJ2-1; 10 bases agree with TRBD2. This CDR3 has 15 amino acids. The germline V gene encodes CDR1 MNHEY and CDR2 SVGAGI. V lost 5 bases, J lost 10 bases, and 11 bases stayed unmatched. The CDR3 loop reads CASSPGLATQTEQFF. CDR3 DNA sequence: TGTGCCAGCAGTCCGGGACTAGCGACGCAAACGGAGCAGTTCTTC.

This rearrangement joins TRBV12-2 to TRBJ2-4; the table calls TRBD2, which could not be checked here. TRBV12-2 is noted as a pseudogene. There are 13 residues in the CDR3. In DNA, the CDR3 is TGTGCAAGTCGCTTTGAGGTCCAAAACATTCAGTACTTC. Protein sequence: CASRFEVQNIQYF.

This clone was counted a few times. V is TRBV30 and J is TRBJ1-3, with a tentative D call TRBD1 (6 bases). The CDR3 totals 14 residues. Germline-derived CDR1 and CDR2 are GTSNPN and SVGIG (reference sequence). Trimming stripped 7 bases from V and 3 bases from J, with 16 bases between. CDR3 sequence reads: CAFGLRGFGNTIYF. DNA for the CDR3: TGTGCCTTTGGGCTCAGGGGATTTGGAAACACCATATATTTT.

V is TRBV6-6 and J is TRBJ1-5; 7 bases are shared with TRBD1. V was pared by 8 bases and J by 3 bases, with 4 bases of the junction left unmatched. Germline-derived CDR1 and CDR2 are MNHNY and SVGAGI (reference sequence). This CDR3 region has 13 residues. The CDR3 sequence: CASQQGFNQPQHF. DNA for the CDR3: TGTGCCAGCCAACAGGGGTTCAATCAGCCCCAGCATTTT.

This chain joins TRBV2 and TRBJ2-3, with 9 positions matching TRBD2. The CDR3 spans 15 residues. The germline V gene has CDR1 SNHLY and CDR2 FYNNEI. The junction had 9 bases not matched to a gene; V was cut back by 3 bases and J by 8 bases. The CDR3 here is CASSDWAGGPGTQYF. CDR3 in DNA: TGTGCCAGCAGTGATTGGGCGGGGGGGCCCGGTACGCAGTATTTT. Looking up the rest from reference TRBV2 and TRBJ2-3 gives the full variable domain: EPEVTQTPSHQVTQMGQEVILRCVPISNHLYFYWYRQILGQKVEFLVSFYNNEISEKSEIFDDQFSVERPDGSNFTLKIRSTKLEDSAMYFCASSDWAGGPGTQYFGPGTRLTVL.

CDR3 sequence reads: CASSPLTLGSSYNEQFF. The CDR3 nucleotides read TGTGCCAGCAGCCCCTTAACTCTGGGGAGCTCCTACAATGAGCAGTTCTTC. The chain joins TRBV4-2 to TRBJ2-1; possible D gene TRBD2, 5 bases. With 4 bases removed from V and 0 bases from J, the gap between germline ends came to 16 bases. Germline values: CDR1 LGHNA, CDR2 YNFKEQ. The length of the CDR3 is 17 residues.

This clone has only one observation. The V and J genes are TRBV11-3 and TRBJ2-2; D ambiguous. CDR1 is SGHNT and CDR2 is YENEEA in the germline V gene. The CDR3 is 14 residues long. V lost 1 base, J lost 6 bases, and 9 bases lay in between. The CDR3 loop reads CASSLAPPAGELFF. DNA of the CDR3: TGTGCCAGCAGCTTAGCCCCCCCGGCCGGGGAGCTGTTTTTT.

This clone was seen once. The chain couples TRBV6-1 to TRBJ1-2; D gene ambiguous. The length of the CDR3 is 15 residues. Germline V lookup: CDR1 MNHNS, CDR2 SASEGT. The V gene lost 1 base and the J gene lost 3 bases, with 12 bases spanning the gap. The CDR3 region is CASSEDWAKDYGYTF. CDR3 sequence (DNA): TGTGCCAGCAGTGAAGATTGGGCTAAGGACTATGGCTACACCTTC.

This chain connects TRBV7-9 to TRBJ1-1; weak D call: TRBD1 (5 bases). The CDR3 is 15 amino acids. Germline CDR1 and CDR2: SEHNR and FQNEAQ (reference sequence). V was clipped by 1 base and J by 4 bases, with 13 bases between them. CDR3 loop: CASSLVGGLGTEAFF. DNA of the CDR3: TGTGCCAGCAGCTTAGTTGGGGGTCTGGGCACTGAAGCTTTCTTT.

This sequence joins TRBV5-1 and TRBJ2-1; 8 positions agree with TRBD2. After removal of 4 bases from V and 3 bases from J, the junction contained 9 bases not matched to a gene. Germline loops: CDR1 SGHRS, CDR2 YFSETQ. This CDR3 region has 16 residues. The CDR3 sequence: CASSPRSSGVYNEQFF. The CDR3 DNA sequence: TGCGCCAGCAGCCCCCGCAGTAGCGGGGTCTACAATGAGCAGTTCTTC.

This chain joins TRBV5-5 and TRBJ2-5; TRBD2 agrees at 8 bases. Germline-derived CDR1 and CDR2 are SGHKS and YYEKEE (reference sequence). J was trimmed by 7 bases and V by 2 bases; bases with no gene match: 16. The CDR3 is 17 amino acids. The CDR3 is CASSFGTGTSGVGTQYF. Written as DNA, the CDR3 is TGTGCCAGCAGCTTTGGGACCGGGACTAGTGGCGTTGGGACCCAGTACTTC.

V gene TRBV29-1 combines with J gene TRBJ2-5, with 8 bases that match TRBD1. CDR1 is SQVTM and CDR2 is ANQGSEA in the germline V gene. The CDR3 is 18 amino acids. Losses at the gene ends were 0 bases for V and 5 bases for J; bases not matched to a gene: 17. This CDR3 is CSVEDRDTGGGVDETQYF. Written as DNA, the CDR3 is TGCAGCGTTGAAGATCGGGACACAGGGGGAGGAGTGGACGAGACCCAGTACTTC.

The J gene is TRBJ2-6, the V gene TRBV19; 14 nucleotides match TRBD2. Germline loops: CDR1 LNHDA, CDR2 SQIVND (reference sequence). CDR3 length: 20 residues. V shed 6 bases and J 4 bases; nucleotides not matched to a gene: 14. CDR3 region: CASRTDRLAGGPSGANVLTF. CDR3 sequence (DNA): TGTGCCAGTAGGACGGACAGACTAGCGGGAGGGCCCTCCGGGGCCAACGTCCTGACTTTC.

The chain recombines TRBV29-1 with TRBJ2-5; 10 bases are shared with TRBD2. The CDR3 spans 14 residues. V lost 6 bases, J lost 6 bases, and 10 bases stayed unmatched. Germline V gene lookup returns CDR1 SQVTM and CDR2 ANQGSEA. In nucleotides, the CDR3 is TGCAGCGTGGCATTTAGCGGGGGGATGCAGACCCAGTACTTC. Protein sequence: CSVAFSGGMQTQYF.

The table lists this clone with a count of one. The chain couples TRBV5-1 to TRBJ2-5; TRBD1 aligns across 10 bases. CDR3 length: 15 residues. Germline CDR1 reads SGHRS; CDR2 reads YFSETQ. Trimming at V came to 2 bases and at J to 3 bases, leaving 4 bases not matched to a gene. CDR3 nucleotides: TGCGCCAGCAGCTTCGGGACAGGGGATGAAGAGACCCAGTACTTC. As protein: CASSFGTGDEETQYF. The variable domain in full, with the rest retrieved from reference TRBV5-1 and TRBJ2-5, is KAGVTQTPRYLIKTRGQQVTLSCSPISGHRSVSWYQQTPGQGLQFLFEYFSETQRNKGNFPGRFSGRQFSNSRSEMNVSTLELGDSALYLCASSFGTGDEETQYFGPGTRLLVL.